The 30 T cell receptor beta chains in this list originate from one sample, sequenced in a study of response to subunit inactivated influenza vaccine. TCRdb analysed the RT-PCR reads with MiXCR anew, one entry per CDR3 protein. The sample comprises over 400,000 distinct CDR3 sequences, approximately 11% of which are singletons, and 10% to 15% rests with the top ten. The sequencing here drew on PBMCs from blood, taken about 40 days after vaccination. Receptor source: a man between 50 and 59 years old who received an inactivated influenza vaccine.

This clonotype showed up just a few times. The V call is TRBV28, the J call TRBJ2-1, with a weak D call TRBD2 (6 bases). Trimming cost V 3 bases and J 10 bases, with 16 bases left between them. The CDR3 is 14 amino acids. Looked up from germline, CDR1 is MDHEN and CDR2 is SYDVKM. CDR3 sequence reads: CASSLYSAGMEQFF. The CDR3 DNA reads as TGTGCCAGCAGTTTGTATTCGGCGGGAATGGAGCAGTTCTTC.

Points on this clonotype: With a much larger clone just one base away, this may be a read error. The chain joins TRBV4-1 to TRBJ2-4, with D possibly being TRBD1 (5 bases). V shed 7 bases and J shed 0 bases, with 16 bases lying between them. Germline V lookup: CDR1 MGHRA, CDR2 YSYEKL. This CDR3 has 16 amino acids. The CDR3 loop reads CASTQGPYLAKNIQYF. As DNA, the CDR3 is TGCGCCAGCACCCAGGGTCCGTACTTAGCCAAAAACATTCAGTACTTC.

This clonotype has a count of ten or more. The chain links TRBV12-3 or TRBV12-4 to TRBJ2-7, with 7 bases matching TRBD1. The CDR3 covers 13 residues. Trimming at V came to 6 bases and at J to 3 bases, leaving 5 bases not matched to a gene. This CDR3 is CASRSTGDYEQYF. The DNA for the CDR3 is TGTGCCAGCAGATCAACAGGGGACTACGAGCAGTACTTC.

This clonotype was detected a few times. The J gene is TRBJ2-2, the V gene TRBV20-1; no reliable D call. Germline assignment: CDR1 DFQATT and CDR2 SNEGSKA (reference sequence). The CDR3 has 15 amino acids. With 7 bases removed from V and 0 bases from J, the gap between germline ends came to 15 bases. CDR3: CSGSSGRANTGELFF. CDR3 DNA sequence: TGCAGTGGCTCGTCAGGACGAGCGAACACCGGGGAGCTGTTTTTT.

This clonotype occurred a few times. The V call is TRBV2, the J call TRBJ1-4, with D perhaps matching TRBD1 (5 bases). V shed 5 bases and J shed 6 bases, with 10 bases lying between them. The CDR3 sequence is 13 residues long. Germline values: CDR1 SNHLY, CDR2 FYNNEI. DNA of the CDR3: TGTGCCAGCAGTCGTGGGGCGGATGAAAAACTGTTTTTT. Encoded protein: CASSRGADEKLFF.

The rearrangement joins TRBV5-1 to TRBJ2-7, with D unresolved. CDR1 SGHRS and CDR2 YFSETQ come from the germline V gene. The CDR3 sequence is 14 residues long. Trimming took 4 bases from V and 3 from J, leaving 14 bases between them. DNA for the CDR3: TGCGCCAGCAGCCAAGACATTCTGAGCTACGAGCAGTACTTC. Its translation is CASSQDILSYEQYF.

This clonotype was found many times. The chain links TRBV6-5 to TRBJ2-7; a weak D match, TRBD1 (6 bases). The germline V gene has CDR1 MNHEY and CDR2 SVGAGI. There are 15 residues in the CDR3. V lost 1 base and J 2 bases, leaving 12 bases between the germline ends. CDR3 DNA: TGTGCCAGCAGTTACTACCGGACAGCTACCTACGAGCAGTACTTC. Encoded protein: CASSYYRTATYEQYF.

V and J are TRBV27 and TRBJ1-5; D remains ambiguous. Germline CDR1 and CDR2: MNHEY and SMNVEV (reference sequence). This CDR3 has 14 residues. V was pared by 3 bases and J by 5 bases, with 11 bases between. The CDR3 region has the DNA TGTGCCAGCAGTTTTACAGTCCTAGATCAGCCCCAGCATTTT. It specifies CASSFTVLDQPQHF.

The table lists this clonotype with a few counts. The chain is built from TRBV15 and TRBJ2-7; no definite D call. This CDR3 contains 15 residues. V was trimmed by 3 bases and J by 6 bases, leaving 18 bases between them. The germline CDR1 and CDR2 sequences are LNHNV and YYDKDF (reference sequence). The CDR3 loop reads CATSRSPQERSEQYF. The CDR3, as DNA: TGTGCCACCAGCAGGTCACCGCAGGAGAGGAGCGAGCAGTACTTC.

This clonotype has ten or more counts. The V call is TRBV5-1, the J call TRBJ2-2; 8 bases align to TRBD2. Germline V gene data show CDR1 as SGHRS and CDR2 as YFSETQ. After removal of 5 bases from V and 5 bases from J, the junction contained 8 bases not matched to a gene. CDR3 length equals 15 residues. CDR3 sequence: CASRSSGRYTGELFF. The CDR3, as DNA: TGCGCCAGCAGGTCAAGCGGGAGATATACCGGGGAGCTGTTTTTT.

The rearrangement links TRBV6-1 to TRBJ2-1, with TRBD2 as a possible D gene (6 bases). This CDR3 has 14 residues. Germline V gene lookup returns CDR1 MNHNS and CDR2 SASEGT. Trimming took 5 bases from V and 6 from J, leaving 14 bases between them. Here the CDR3 DNA reads TGTGCCAGCAGTCCCGGACTAACGGGCAATGAGCAGTTCTTC. Translated, it gives CASSPGLTGNEQFF.

This clonotype has only a few counts. The chain employs TRBV20-1 and TRBJ2-7, with D possibly TRBD1 on 5 matching bases. The V end was cut by 4 bases, the J end by 4 bases, with 14 bases between. Germline CDR1 is DFQATT and CDR2 is SNEGSKA (reference sequence). CDR3 length: 13 amino acids. As DNA, the CDR3 is TGCAGTGCTACCTACAGGTCACTATACGAGCAGTACTTC. Translating gives CSATYRSLYEQYF.

This clonotype has just a few counts. The genes are TRBV7-2 and TRBJ1-6, with D unresolved. This CDR3 has 15 amino acids. Germline CDR1 SGHTA, CDR2 FQGNSA. V lost 1 base to trimming and J lost 13 bases, with 17 bases between them. The CDR3 region is CASSLVPSRNQPLHF. The CDR3 DNA reads as TGTGCCAGCAGCTTAGTTCCCAGCCGAAACCAGCCCCTCCACTTT. The full variable domain, its missing parts supplied by reference TRBV7-2 and TRBJ1-6, is GAGVSQSPSNKVTEKGKDVELRCDPISGHTALYWYRQSLGQGLEFLIYFQGNSAPDKSGLPSDRFSAERTGGSVSTLTIQRTQQEDSAVYLCASSLVPSRNQPLHFGNGTRLTVT.

Remarks on this clonotype: Because the CDR3's place on the DNA is in doubt, the DNA is left out and the CDR3 is given as listed by TCRdb. The rearrangement links TRBV7-5 to TRBJ1-5; the D call of TRBD1 is as the table states it, not checked on the DNA. TRBV7-5 counts as a pseudogene. The CDR3 is 19 amino acids long, termini counted. CDR3 protein: CISVSEASCGRGHGQPQHF.

The chain combines TRBV5-5 with TRBJ1-2, with D hard to call. CDR1 SGHKS and CDR2 YYEKEE come from the germline V gene (reference sequence). The CDR3 is 15 amino acids. With 0 bases removed from V and 0 bases from J, the gap between germline ends came to 9 bases. The CDR3 loop is CASSLDYNANYGYTF. The CDR3 DNA is TGTGCCAGCAGCTTGGACTACAACGCTAACTATGGCTACACCTTC.

This rearrangement joins TRBV6-2 or TRBV6-3 to TRBJ2-7, with TRBD1 matching 7 bases. J lost 0 bases, V lost 5 bases, and 7 bases had no gene match. The CDR3 has 15 residues. CDR1 and CDR2 (germline): MNHEY, SVGEGT. DNA of the CDR3: TGTGCCAGCAGTGACCCAGGGGGAAGCTCCTACGAGCAGTACTTC. The encoded protein is CASSDPGGSSYEQYF.

This clonotype was seen once. A read error may produce the germline difference seen at one junction end. The gene calls are TRBV20-1 and TRBJ2-7; 11 bases match TRBD1. Germline V lookup: CDR1 DFQATT, CDR2 SNEGSKA (reference sequence). CDR3 length: 15 amino acids. CDR3 region: CSAKGDRGTTYKQYF. CDR3 nucleotides: TGCAGTGCGAAGGGGGACAGGGGGACTACCTACAAGCAGTACTTC.

The chain carries TRBV3-1 and TRBJ2-3; TRBD1 is a possible D gene (5 bases). Deletions cut 0 bases from V and 2 bases from J, with 12 bases between. The CDR3 totals 16 residues. In germline, CDR1 is LGHDT, CDR2 YNNKEL (reference sequence). The CDR3 DNA follows: TGTGCCAGCAGCCAAGATTCAGGGTCACCCACAGATACGCAGTATTTT. It is translated as CASSQDSGSPTDTQYF.

V gene TRBV11-2 combines with J gene TRBJ2-7, with D tentatively TRBD1 (6 bases). From germline, CDR1 is SGHAT and CDR2 FQNNGV. The CDR3 length is 18 residues. V lost 5 bases to trimming and J lost 4 bases, with 27 bases between them. The CDR3 protein is CASSPPSRWDTLPYEQYF. DNA for the CDR3: TGTGCCAGCAGCCCCCCCTCCCGGTGGGACACATTGCCTTACGAGCAGTACTTC. Combining the CDR3 with reference TRBV11-2 and TRBJ2-7 gives the whole variable domain EAGVAQSPRYKIIEKRQSVAFWCNPISGHATLYWYQQILGQGPKLLIQFQNNGVVDDSQLPKDRFSAERLKGVDSTLKIQPAKLEDSAVYLCASSPPSRWDTLPYEQYFGPGTRLTVT.

This clonotype was seen at least ten times. V and J are TRBV20-1 and TRBJ2-5; D is possibly TRBD1 (6 bases). The germline gives CDR1 DFQATT, CDR2 SNEGSKA (reference sequence). The CDR3 is made up of 13 amino acids. Trimming left V 6 bases short and J 5 bases short, with 16 bases between. The CDR3 bases are TGCAGTGCAAAGGACAGCAGGTCGGAGACCCAGTACTTC. Its translation is CSAKDSRSETQYF.

This chain joins TRBV5-6 and TRBJ2-2; D gene uncertain. The V gene lost 1 base and the J gene lost 3 bases, with 19 bases spanning the gap. Germline V gene lookup returns CDR1 SGHDT and CDR2 YYEEEE. CDR3 length: 18 amino acids. The CDR3 DNA follows: TGTGCCAGCAGCTTGAGTGCAGTACGGGTGGAGTACACCGGGGAGCTGTTTTTT. Protein product: CASSLSAVRVEYTGELFF. The full variable domain, in which reference TRBV5-6 and TRBJ2-2 provide the parts outside the CDR3, is DAGVTQSPTHLIKTRGQQVTLRCSPKSGHDTVSWYQQALGQGPQFIFQYYEEEERQRGNFPDRFSGHQFPNYSSELNVNALLLGDSALYLCASSLSAVRVEYTGELFFGEGSRLTVL.

The V gene is TRBV30, the J gene TRBJ2-5; 7 bases agree with TRBD2. The CDR3 extends over 15 amino acids. V shed 4 bases and J 1 base; nucleotides not matched to a gene: 9. The germline CDR1 and CDR2 sequences are GTSNPN and SVGIG (reference sequence). In DNA, the CDR3 is TGTGCCTGGATAGGTGTAGGGAGGGGCCAAGAGACCCAGTACTTC. It encodes CAWIGVGRGQETQYF.

The rearrangement links TRBV7-2 to TRBJ2-1; D possibly corresponds to TRBD2 (7 bases). Germline V gives CDR1 SGHTA, CDR2 FQGNSA. This CDR3 contains 14 residues. The V end lost 7 bases, the J end lost 8 bases, and 18 bases lay between the germline ends. CDR3 amino acids: CASIPWGGPYEQFF. The CDR3 DNA reads TGTGCCAGCATCCCTTGGGGGGGCCCTTATGAGCAGTTCTTC.

This clonotype has a handful of counts. The CDR3 loop reads CASSQLGTTAGANVLTF. The CDR3 coding sequence is TGCGCCAGCAGCCAACTCGGGACGACGGCGGGGGCCAACGTCCTGACTTTC. The chain recombines TRBV4-3 with TRBJ2-6; TRBD1 or TRBD2 may be the D gene (5 bases each). CDR1 is LGHNA and CDR2 is YSLEER in the germline V gene. V was clipped by 2 bases and J by 4 bases, with 15 bases between them. The CDR3 length is 17 residues.

The sample holds a few counts of this clonotype. This chain joins TRBV18 and TRBJ2-2, with D perhaps matching TRBD2 (6 bases). Per the germline V gene, CDR1 is KGHSH and CDR2 is LQKENI. Trimming removed 1 base from V and 2 bases from J, with 8 bases in between. The CDR3 length is 15 residues. In DNA form, the CDR3 reads TGTGCCAGCTCACCACTTGCGGGAAACACCGGGGAGCTGTTTTTT. Its translation is CASSPLAGNTGELFF.

There are many counts of this clonotype. V is TRBV12-3 or TRBV12-4 and J is TRBJ2-5, with a weak D call TRBD2 (6 bases). The CDR3 sequence is 13 residues long. V was clipped by 4 bases and J by 4 bases, with 10 bases between them. The CDR3 bases are TGTGCCAGCAGTTGGAGGGAGGTAGAGACCCAGTACTTC. Its protein product is CASSWREVETQYF.

This clonotype was found many times. The chain employs TRBV4-3 and TRBJ2-7; D may be TRBD2 (5 bases). In germline, CDR1 is LGHNA, CDR2 YSLEER. The CDR3 totals 15 residues. Trimming pared 0 bases from V and 2 bases from J, leaving 11 bases between. CDR3 in DNA: TGCGCCAGCAGCCAAGATGTCGGGGATCCCTACGAGCAGTACTTC. It codes for CASSQDVGDPYEQYF.

This clonotype was detected only a few times. V and J are TRBV20-1 and TRBJ2-7; 8 bases are shared with TRBD2. J lost 5 bases, V lost 0 bases, and 9 bases had no gene match. Germline V gene sequence: CDR1 DFQATT, CDR2 SNEGSKA (reference sequence). This CDR3 region has 15 residues. The CDR3: CSARDIRGGHHEQYF. Written as DNA, the CDR3 is TGCAGTGCTAGAGATATCCGGGGGGGCCACCACGAGCAGTACTTC.

The V gene is TRBV4-3, the J gene TRBJ2-3; the D is unclear. V was pared by 0 bases and J by 2 bases, with 18 bases between. There are 18 residues in the CDR3. Germline values: CDR1 LGHNA, CDR2 YSLEER. In nucleotides, the CDR3 is TGCGCCAGCAGCCAAGAGGTGACTCCACAACGACCCACAGATACGCAGTATTTT. Amino acid sequence: CASSQEVTPQRPTDTQYF.

This clonotype was found a few times. The chain joins TRBV5-1 to TRBJ1-1, with 9 bases fitting TRBD1. This CDR3 has 16 residues. J lost 3 bases, V lost 4 bases, and 10 bases had no gene match. Germline values: CDR1 SGHRS, CDR2 YFSETQ. CDR3 nucleotides: TGCGCCAGCAGCCCGCGGACAGGGGTAGGGGACACTGAAGCTTTCTTT. This sequence encodes CASSPRTGVGDTEAFF.